This T cell receptor beta chain was recovered during a study of molecular identifiers for immune sequencing clone quantification. Study findings and constraints: In CMV-specific effectors, clones above 20 copies held over 99% of molecules; naive, under 1%.

One entry per CDR3 protein results from TCRdb running MiXCR on the PCR reads. The sample lists 85,000 to 95,000 distinct CDR3 sequences, 15% to 20% seen once, with 0.7% to 0.95% in the top ten. This CDR3 is built from 15 residues. Unmatched junction bases numbered 9, after V lost 6 bases and J lost 1 base. Per germline, CDR1 DFQATT and CDR2 SNEGSKA (reference sequence). This clonotype occurred many times. Its target is not known. The receptor was derived from a human donor in good health. Some libraries in this study had Jurkat cell RNA spiked in. Material for sequencing was naive CD8+ T cells from blood, with Jurkat cell RNA spiked in. As to subset: FACS-sorted CD8+CD4-CCR7+CD45RA+ naive T cells. The rearrangement links TRBV20-1 to TRBJ2-3, with TRBD2 matching 8 bases. CDR3 sequence reads: CSALLRGGGTDTQYF. The CDR3 nucleotides read TGCAGTGCCCTCCTTCGGGGGGGGGGCACAGATACGCAGTATTTT.